The 20 T cell receptor beta chains presented below share a single source sample, sequenced in a study of T cell responses to AZD1222 COVID-19 vaccine. TCRdb's copy holds only in-frame clones and misses some; the assay was immunoSEQ multiplex PCR. The sample holds around 120,000 clones, about 93% seen once. The sequencing used peripheral blood, collected on day 0 of AZD1222 vaccination. These receptors were taken from an adult in good health.

The V and J genes are TRBV30 and TRBJ2-1; D remains ambiguous. The germline CDR1 and CDR2 sequences are GTSNPN and SVGIG (reference sequence). V lost 0 bases and J lost 8, with 11 bases in between. The CDR3 runs 13 residues. The CDR3 loop is CAWSVFRSHEQFF. CDR3 sequence (DNA): TGTGCCTGGAGTGTCTTTAGAAGCCATGAGCAGTTCTTC.

This clone was detected only once. CDR3: CASRPRGLDGYTF. The CDR3 bases are TGTGCCAGTAGACCCAGGGGGCTGGATGGCTACACCTTC. This chain joins TRBV19 and TRBJ1-2, with 8 nucleotides matching TRBD1. The CDR3 totals 13 residues. Germline-derived CDR1 and CDR2 are LNHDA and SQIVND (reference sequence). V trimming: 6 bases; J trimming: 6 bases; junction bases outside the gene matches: 6.

The chain recombines TRBV2 with TRBJ2-1, with 13 bases that match TRBD2. This CDR3 is built from 16 residues. After removal of 2 bases from V and 7 bases from J, the junction contained 5 bases not matched to a gene. Germline V gene lookup returns CDR1 SNHLY and CDR2 FYNNEI. Here the CDR3 DNA reads TGTGCCAGCAGTGAAATAAGACTAGCGGGAGGTAATGAGCAGTTCTTC. It specifies CASSEIRLAGGNEQFF.

The chain carries TRBV28 and TRBJ2-7; D is uncertain. Trimming stripped 6 bases from V and 5 bases from J, with 14 bases between. Germline lookup yields CDR1 MDHEN and CDR2 SYDVKM. The CDR3 loop spans 13 amino acids. The CDR3 DNA reads TGTGCCAGCAGCCCCCGAGCATTTCACGAGCAGTACTTC. Its protein product is CASSPRAFHEQYF.

The chain employs TRBV4-1 and TRBJ1-5, with TRBD1 identical over 7 bases. The CDR3 totals 16 residues. Germline V gene data show CDR1 as MGHRA and CDR2 as YSYEKL. The V segment lost 1 base and the J segment 2 bases; nucleotides outside the gene matches: 5. For the CDR3, the DNA is TGCGCCAGCAGCCAAGTAGGGGGCATGGGCAATCAGCCCCAGCATTTT. It translates to CASSQVGGMGNQPQHF.

The chain is built from TRBV4-3 and TRBJ1-4; a possible D gene is TRBD1 (6 bases). Trimming shortened V by 2 bases and J by 6 bases, and 16 bases separated the two germline ends. The V gene's germline CDR1 is LGHNA and CDR2 YSLEER. The CDR3 length is 16 residues. CDR3 residues: CASSQFSGARYEKLFF. CDR3 DNA: TGCGCCAGCAGCCAATTCTCGGGGGCGCGGTATGAAAAACTGTTTTTT.

The chain is built from TRBV2 and TRBJ1-3; 7 nucleotides align to TRBD1. The CDR3 sequence is 14 residues long. Germline loops: CDR1 SNHLY, CDR2 FYNNEI. The ends lost 5 bases at V and 10 bases at J; junction bases unmatched: 11. CDR3 protein: CASSPHRGLPTIYF. As DNA, the CDR3 is TGTGCCAGCAGTCCTCACAGGGGATTACCGACCATATATTTT.

The CDR3 DNA reads as TGTGCCACCTCCCAAGGAGGGGTCGCAACTAATGAAAAACTGTTTTTT. This codes for CATSQGGVATNEKLFF. This chain links TRBV19 with TRBJ1-4; D might be TRBD1 (5 bases). Trimming took 10 bases from V and 0 from J, leaving 18 bases between them. The length of the CDR3 is 16 residues. CDR1 LNHDA and CDR2 SQIVND come from the germline V gene (reference sequence).

This chain connects TRBV6-5 to TRBJ2-6; possibly TRBD1 for D (6 bases). The CDR3 covers 15 residues. The germline V gene has CDR1 MNHEY and CDR2 SVGAGI. The V gene lost 8 bases and the J gene lost 2 bases, with 13 bases spanning the gap. The chain's CDR3 is CASHQTGTGANVLTF. The CDR3 region has the DNA TGTGCCAGCCATCAAACAGGGACTGGGGCCAACGTCCTGACTTTC.

The V call is TRBV28, the J call TRBJ2-7; TRBD1 matches 9 bases. The CDR3 has 17 residues. Trimming cost V 5 bases and J 4 bases; bases outside gene matches: 15. In germline, CDR1 is MDHEN, CDR2 SYDVKM. This CDR3 reads CASSDPRGRQGGYEQYF. The CDR3 DNA reads as TGTGCCAGCAGTGACCCCCGGGGAAGACAGGGGGGGTACGAGCAGTACTTC.

The chain recombines TRBV5-4 with TRBJ1-1, with a weak D call TRBD1 (6 bases). Trimming took 4 bases from V and 4 from J, leaving 17 bases between them. Germline CDR1 and CDR2: SGHNT and YYREEE (reference sequence). The CDR3 length is 15 residues. This CDR3 reads CASSQGMGGGTEAFF. CDR3 bases: TGTGCCAGCAGCCAAGGAATGGGGGGCGGCACTGAAGCTTTCTTT.

This chain links TRBV20-1 with TRBJ1-2, with TRBD1 identical over 8 bases. Germline trimming cut 3 bases from V and 4 bases from J; bases unmatched to any gene: 7. Germline CDR1 reads DFQATT; CDR2 reads SNEGSKA (reference sequence). The CDR3 extends over 14 amino acids. CDR3 bases: TGCAGTGCTAGTAACCAGGGGGCCTTCTATGGCTACACCTTC. This sequence encodes CSASNQGAFYGYTF.

This clone was picked up a small number of times. The chain is built from TRBV15 and TRBJ1-4; D perhaps matches TRBD1 (5 bases). The CDR3 is made up of 15 amino acids. The V gene lost 1 base and the J gene lost 5 bases, with 11 bases spanning the gap. CDR1 is LNHNV, CDR2 YYDKDF, per germline (reference sequence). The CDR3 spells CATSRVKGRNEKLFF. CDR3 nucleotides: TGTGCCACCAGCAGAGTGAAGGGGAGGAATGAAAAACTGTTTTTT.

The chain combines TRBV19 with TRBJ2-1, with 10 positions matching TRBD1. After removal of 1 base from V and 6 bases from J, the junction contained 6 bases not matched to a gene. The CDR3 extends over 16 amino acids. Germline loops: CDR1 LNHDA, CDR2 SQIVND (reference sequence). CDR3 DNA: TGTGCCAGTAGTATAGTTCCCGGGACAGGGGTCAATGAGCAGTTCTTC. This encodes CASSIVPGTGVNEQFF. Supplemented by reference TRBV19 and TRBJ2-1, the full variable domain reads DGGITQSPKYLFRKEGQNVTLSCEQNLNHDAMYWYRQDPGQGLRLIYYSQIVNDFQKGDIAEGYSVSREKKESFPLTVTSAQKNPTAFYLCASSIVPGTGVNEQFFGPGTRLTVL.

The chain employs TRBV7-9 and TRBJ1-6; D is perhaps TRBD1 (6 bases). Germline lookup yields CDR1 SEHNR and CDR2 FQNEAQ (reference sequence). The ends were cut back, 3 bases at V and 8 bases at J, with 14 bases in the middle. The CDR3 consists of 15 residues. The CDR3 DNA is TGTGCCAGCAGCTTGGGTCGGGGGGCTTATTCACCCCTCCACTTT. This translates into CASSLGRGAYSPLHF.

The CDR3 is CASSRGQGAEYGYTF. CDR3 bases: TGCGCCAGCAGCCGCGGACAGGGGGCCGAGTATGGCTACACCTTC. The chain carries TRBV4-1 and TRBJ1-2; 11 bases agree with TRBD1. The CDR3 totals 15 residues. The J segment lost 5 bases and the V segment lost 4 bases, leaving 6 bases of the junction unmatched. Germline V gene sequence: CDR1 MGHRA, CDR2 YSYEKL.

CDR3 loop: CATQGLRPQHF. The CDR3 region has the DNA TGTGCCACTCAGGGTCTACGGCCCCAGCATTTT. V usage is TRBV28 and J usage is TRBJ1-5, with D perhaps TRBD1 (5 bases). Deletions cut 10 bases from V and 9 bases from J, with 13 bases between. The CDR3 consists of 11 residues. Germline CDR1 MDHEN, CDR2 SYDVKM.

The J gene is TRBJ2-1, the V gene TRBV25-1; 11 bases line up with TRBD2. The CDR3 consists of 15 residues. The J segment lost 9 bases and the V segment lost 2 bases, leaving 6 bases of the junction unmatched. Germline CDR1 reads MGHDK; CDR2 reads SYGVNS. CDR3 sequence (DNA): TGTGCCAGCAGTGAACCACATGGACTAGCGGGTGAGCAGTTCTTC. It encodes CASSEPHGLAGEQFF.

The V call is TRBV5-1, the J call TRBJ2-3, with 8 bases aligning to TRBD2. V lost 1 base and J lost 4; bases outside the gene matches: 2. CDR1 SGHRS and CDR2 YFSETQ come from the germline V gene. CDR3 length: 14 amino acids. Here the CDR3 DNA reads TGCGCCAGCAGCTTGAGCGGGAGCCCAGATACGCAGTATTTT. It encodes CASSLSGSPDTQYF.

CDR3 amino acids: CASRPGRSVEQYF. The CDR3 DNA reads TGTGCCAGCAGACCGGGGCGCAGCGTCGAGCAGTACTTC. The rearrangement links TRBV7-9 to TRBJ2-7, with D perhaps being TRBD1 or TRBD2 (5 bases each). Germline V lookup: CDR1 SEHNR, CDR2 FQNEAQ (reference sequence). The length of the CDR3 is 13 residues. Trimming removed 6 bases from V and 6 bases from J, with 15 bases in between.